This TCR beta chain was recovered during a study of blood T cell repertoires in COVID-19. Across the study: The United States, Italy and Spain were the sources of the acute and convalescent COVID-19 samples. PBMCs, B-cell-depleted T cells, or T cells were the source of the cDNA or gDNA that made up the material.

Authors' methods: Nucleated cell number was recorded as an estimate derived from reference gene primer amplification. Data came from immunoSEQ multiplex PCR; TCRdb stores just in-frame clones and leaves some out. V and J calls and clone size come straight from that table; D and trimming were deduced from the DNA. Among 200,000 to 250,000 clones, 80% were seen once, and the ten largest hold roughly 13%. The origin of this receptor is a human donor in a cohort sampled during active COVID-19. Sequences were obtained from peripheral blood.

Written as DNA, the CDR3 is TGCGCCAGCAGCCCGTCCCGGGACAGGGCTGGGGCCAACGTCCTGACTTTC. Amino acids: CASSPSRDRAGANVLTF. This chain connects TRBV5-1 to TRBJ2-6, with 9 bases aligning to TRBD1. Germline assignment: CDR1 SGHRS and CDR2 YFSETQ. This CDR3 has 17 amino acids. Trimming at V came to 4 bases and at J to 2 bases, leaving 7 bases not matched to a gene.